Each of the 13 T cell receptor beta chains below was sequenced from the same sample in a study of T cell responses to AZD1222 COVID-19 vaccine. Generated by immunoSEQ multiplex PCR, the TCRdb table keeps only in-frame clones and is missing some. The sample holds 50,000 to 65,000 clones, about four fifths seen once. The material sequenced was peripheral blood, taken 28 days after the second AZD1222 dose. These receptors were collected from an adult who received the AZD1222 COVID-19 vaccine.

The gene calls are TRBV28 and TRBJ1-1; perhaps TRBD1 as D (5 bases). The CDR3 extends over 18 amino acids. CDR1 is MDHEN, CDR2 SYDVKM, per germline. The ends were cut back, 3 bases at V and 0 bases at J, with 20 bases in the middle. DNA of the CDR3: TGTGCCAGCAGTTTGTCGCAGGGCCGACTGGGGCTGAACACTGAAGCTTTCTTT. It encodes CASSLSQGRLGLNTEAFF.

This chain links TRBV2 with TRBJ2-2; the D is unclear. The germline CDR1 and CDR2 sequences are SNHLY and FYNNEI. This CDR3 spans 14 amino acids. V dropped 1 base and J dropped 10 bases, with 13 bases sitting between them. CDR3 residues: CASSEVYSYLELFF. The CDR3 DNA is TGTGCCAGCAGTGAAGTCTACAGCTACCTGGAGCTGTTTTTT.

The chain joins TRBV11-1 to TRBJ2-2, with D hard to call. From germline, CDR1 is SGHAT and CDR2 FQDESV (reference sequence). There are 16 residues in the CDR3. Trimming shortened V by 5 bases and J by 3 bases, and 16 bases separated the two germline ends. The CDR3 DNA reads TGTGCCAGCAGCCCCCGCGGTCCGACCGACACCGGGGAGCTGTTTTTT. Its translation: CASSPRGPTDTGELFF. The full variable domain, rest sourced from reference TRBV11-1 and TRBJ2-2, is EAEVAQSPRYKITEKSQAVAFWCDPISGHATLYWYRQILGQGPELLVQFQDESVVDDSQLPKDRFSAERLKGVDSTLKIQPAELGDSAMYLCASSPRGPTDTGELFFGEGSRLTVL.

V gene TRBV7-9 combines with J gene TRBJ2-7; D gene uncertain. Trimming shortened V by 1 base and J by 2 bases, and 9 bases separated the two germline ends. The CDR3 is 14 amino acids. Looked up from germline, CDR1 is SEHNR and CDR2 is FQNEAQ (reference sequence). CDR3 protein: CASSLDLRAYEQYF. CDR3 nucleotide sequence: TGTGCCAGCAGCTTAGACCTCCGGGCCTACGAGCAGTACTTC.

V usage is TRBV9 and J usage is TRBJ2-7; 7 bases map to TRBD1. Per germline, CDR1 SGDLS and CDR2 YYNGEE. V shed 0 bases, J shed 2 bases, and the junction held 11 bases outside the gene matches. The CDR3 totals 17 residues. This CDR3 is CASSVANQAGGPYEQYF. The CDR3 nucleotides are TGTGCCAGCAGCGTAGCTAATCAGGCAGGGGGTCCCTACGAGCAGTACTTC.

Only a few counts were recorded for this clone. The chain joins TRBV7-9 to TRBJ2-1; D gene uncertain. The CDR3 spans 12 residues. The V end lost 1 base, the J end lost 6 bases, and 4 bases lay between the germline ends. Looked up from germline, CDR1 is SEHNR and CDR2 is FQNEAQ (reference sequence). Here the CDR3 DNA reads TGTGCCAGCAGCTTAGATATCAATGAGCAGTTCTTC. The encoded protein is CASSLDINEQFF.

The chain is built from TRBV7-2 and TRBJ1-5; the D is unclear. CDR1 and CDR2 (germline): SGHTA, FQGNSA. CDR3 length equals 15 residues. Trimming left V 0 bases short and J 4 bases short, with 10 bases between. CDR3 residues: CASSLASNGNQPQHF. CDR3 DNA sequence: TGTGCCAGCAGCTTAGCGTCGAACGGGAATCAGCCCCAGCATTTT.

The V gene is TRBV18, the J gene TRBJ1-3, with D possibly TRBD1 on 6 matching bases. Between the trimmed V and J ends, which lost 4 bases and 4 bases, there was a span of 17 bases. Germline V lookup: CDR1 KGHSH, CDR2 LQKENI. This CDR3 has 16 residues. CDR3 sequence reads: CASSLLIRGDGNTIYF. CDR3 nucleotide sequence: TGTGCCAGCTCACTCCTGATCAGGGGAGACGGAAACACCATATATTTT.

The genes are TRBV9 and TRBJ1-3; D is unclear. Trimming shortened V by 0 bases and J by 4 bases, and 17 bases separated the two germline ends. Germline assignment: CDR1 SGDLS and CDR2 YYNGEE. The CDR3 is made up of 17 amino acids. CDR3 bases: TGTGCCAGCAGCGTAGCCCCCCCTGAACTGTCCGGAAACACCATATATTTT. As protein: CASSVAPPELSGNTIYF.

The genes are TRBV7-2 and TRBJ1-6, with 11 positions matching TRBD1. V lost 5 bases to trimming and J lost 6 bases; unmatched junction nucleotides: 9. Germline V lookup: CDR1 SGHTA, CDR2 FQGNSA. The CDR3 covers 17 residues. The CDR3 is CASSIVGQGAGNSPLHF. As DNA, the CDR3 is TGTGCCAGCAGCATCGTAGGACAGGGGGCCGGTAATTCACCCCTCCACTTT. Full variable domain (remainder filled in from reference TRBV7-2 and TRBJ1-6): GAGVSQSPSNKVTEKGKDVELRCDPISGHTALYWYRQSLGQGLEFLIYFQGNSAPDKSGLPSDRFSAERTGGSVSTLTIQRTQQEDSAVYLCASSIVGQGAGNSPLHFGNGTRLTVT.

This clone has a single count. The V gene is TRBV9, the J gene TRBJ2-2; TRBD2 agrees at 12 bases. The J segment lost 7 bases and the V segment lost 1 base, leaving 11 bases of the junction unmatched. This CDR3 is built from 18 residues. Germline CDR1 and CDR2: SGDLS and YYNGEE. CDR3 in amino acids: CASSVRLAGAIEHGELFF. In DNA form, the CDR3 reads TGTGCCAGCAGCGTAAGACTAGCGGGAGCGATAGAACACGGGGAGCTGTTTTTT. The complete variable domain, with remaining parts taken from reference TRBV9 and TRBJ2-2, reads DSGVTQTPKHLITATGQRVTLRCSPRSGDLSVYWYQQSLDQGLQFLIQYYNGEERAKGNILERFSAQQFPDLHSELNLSSLELGDSALYFCASSVRLAGAIEHGELFFGEGSRLTVL.

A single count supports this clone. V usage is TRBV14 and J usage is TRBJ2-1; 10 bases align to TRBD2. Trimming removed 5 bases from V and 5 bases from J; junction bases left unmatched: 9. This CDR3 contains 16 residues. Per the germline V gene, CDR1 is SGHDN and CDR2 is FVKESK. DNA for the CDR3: TGTGCCAGCAGCTTCTATAGCGGGAGGCCCCACAATGAGCAGTTCTTC. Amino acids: CASSFYSGRPHNEQFF. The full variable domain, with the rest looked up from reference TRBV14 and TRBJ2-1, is EAGVTQFPSHSVIEKGQTVTLRCDPISGHDNLYWYRRVMGKEIKFLLHFVKESKQDESGMPNNRFLAERTGGTYSTLKVQPAELEDSGVYFCASSFYSGRPHNEQFFGPGTRLTVL.

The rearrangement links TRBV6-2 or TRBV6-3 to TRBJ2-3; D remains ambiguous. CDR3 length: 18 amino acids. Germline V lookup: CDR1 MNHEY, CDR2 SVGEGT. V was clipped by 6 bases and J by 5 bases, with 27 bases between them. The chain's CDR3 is CASSRRAELRVGGDTQYF. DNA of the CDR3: TGTGCCAGCAGCCGAAGGGCCGAGTTACGTGTGGGTGGAGATACGCAGTATTTT.